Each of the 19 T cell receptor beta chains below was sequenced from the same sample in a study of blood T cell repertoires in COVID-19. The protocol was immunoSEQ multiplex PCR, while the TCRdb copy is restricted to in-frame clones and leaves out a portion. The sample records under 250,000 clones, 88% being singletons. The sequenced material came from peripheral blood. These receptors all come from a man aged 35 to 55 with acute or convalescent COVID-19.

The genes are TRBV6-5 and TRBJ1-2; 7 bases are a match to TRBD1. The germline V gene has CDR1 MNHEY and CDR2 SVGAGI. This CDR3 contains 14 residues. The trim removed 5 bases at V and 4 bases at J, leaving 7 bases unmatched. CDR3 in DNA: TGTGCCAGCAGTCCCGGGACAGATCGCTATGGCTACACCTTC. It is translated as CASSPGTDRYGYTF.

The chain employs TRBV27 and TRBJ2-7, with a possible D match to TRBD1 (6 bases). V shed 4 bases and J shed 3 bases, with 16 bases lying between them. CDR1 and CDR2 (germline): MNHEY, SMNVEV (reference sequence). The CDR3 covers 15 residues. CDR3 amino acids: CASSSGGARGYEQYF. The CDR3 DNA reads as TGTGCCAGCAGTTCAGGTGGGGCCAGGGGCTACGAGCAGTACTTC.

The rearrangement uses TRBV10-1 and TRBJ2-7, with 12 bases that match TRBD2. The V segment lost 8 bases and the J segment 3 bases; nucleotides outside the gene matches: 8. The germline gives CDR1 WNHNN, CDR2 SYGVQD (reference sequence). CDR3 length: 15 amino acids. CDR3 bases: TGCGCCAGCTCTCCCAGACTAGCGGGGGTCTACGAGCAGTACTTC. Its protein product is CASSPRLAGVYEQYF.

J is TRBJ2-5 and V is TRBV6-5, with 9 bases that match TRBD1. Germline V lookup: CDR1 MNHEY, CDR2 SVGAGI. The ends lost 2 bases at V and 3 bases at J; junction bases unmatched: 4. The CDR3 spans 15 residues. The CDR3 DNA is TGTGCCAGCAGTTACGGGGACAGGGCCGAAGAGACCCAGTACTTC. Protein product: CASSYGDRAEETQYF.

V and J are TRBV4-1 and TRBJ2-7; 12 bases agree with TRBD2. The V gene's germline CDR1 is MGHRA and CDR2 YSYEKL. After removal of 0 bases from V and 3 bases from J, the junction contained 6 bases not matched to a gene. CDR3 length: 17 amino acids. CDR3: CASSQEPALAGGYEQYF. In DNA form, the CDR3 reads TGCGCCAGCAGCCAAGAACCCGCACTAGCGGGGGGCTACGAGCAGTACTTC.

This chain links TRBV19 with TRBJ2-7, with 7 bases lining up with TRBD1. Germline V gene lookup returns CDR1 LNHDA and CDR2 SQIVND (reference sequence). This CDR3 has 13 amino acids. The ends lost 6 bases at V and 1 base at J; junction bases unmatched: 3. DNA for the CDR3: TGTGCCAGTAGCCTGGACAGGTCCTACGAGCAGTACTTC. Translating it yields CASSLDRSYEQYF. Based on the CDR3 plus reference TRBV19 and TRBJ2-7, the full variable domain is DGGITQSPKYLFRKEGQNVTLSCEQNLNHDAMYWYRQDPGQGLRLIYYSQIVNDFQKGDIAEGYSVSREKKESFPLTVTSAQKNPTAFYLCASSLDRSYEQYFGPGTRLTVT.

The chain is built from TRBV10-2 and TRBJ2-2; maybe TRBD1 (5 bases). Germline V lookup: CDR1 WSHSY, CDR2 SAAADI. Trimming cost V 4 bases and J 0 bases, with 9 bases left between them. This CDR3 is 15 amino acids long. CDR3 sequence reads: CASSGPGTNTGELFF. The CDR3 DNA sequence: TGCGCCAGCAGTGGTCCAGGGACGAACACCGGGGAGCTGTTTTTT.

Written as DNA, the CDR3 is TGTGCCTGGAGTTACCACGAGGGGGTCTACAATGAGCAGTTCTTC. Residues: CAWSYHEGVYNEQFF. This sequence joins TRBV30 and TRBJ2-1; weak D call: TRBD1 (6 bases). Germline V lookup: CDR1 GTSNPN, CDR2 SVGIG (reference sequence). This CDR3 has 15 residues. V was clipped by 2 bases and J by 3 bases, with 14 bases between them.

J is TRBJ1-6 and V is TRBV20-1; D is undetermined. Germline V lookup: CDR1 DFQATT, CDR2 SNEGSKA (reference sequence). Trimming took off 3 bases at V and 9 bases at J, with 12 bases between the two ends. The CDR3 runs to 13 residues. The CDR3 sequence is CSASRLKGSPLHF. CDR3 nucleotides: TGCAGTGCTAGTCGACTGAAAGGTTCACCCCTCCACTTT.

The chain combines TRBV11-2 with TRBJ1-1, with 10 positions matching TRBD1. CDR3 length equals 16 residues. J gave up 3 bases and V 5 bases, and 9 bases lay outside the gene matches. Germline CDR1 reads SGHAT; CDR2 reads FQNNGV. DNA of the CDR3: TGTGCCAGCAGCGCCAGGACAGGGGGGTTAGACACTGAAGCTTTCTTT. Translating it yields CASSARTGGLDTEAFF.

CDR3 region: CASSLTSGRAVVTQYF. In DNA, the CDR3 is TGTGCCAGCAGCCTGACTAGCGGGAGGGCAGTGGTTACGCAGTATTTT. The chain uses TRBV7-2 and TRBJ2-3; 14 positions agree with TRBD2. The CDR3 spans 16 residues. The V segment lost 5 bases and the J segment 8 bases; nucleotides outside the gene matches: 9. Germline V gene data show CDR1 as SGHTA and CDR2 as FQGNSA.

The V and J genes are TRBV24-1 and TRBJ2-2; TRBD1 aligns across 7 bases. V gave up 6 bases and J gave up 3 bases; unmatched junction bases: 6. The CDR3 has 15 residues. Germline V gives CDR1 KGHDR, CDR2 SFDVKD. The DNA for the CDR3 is TGTGCCACCAGTCCAGGGGGTTGGGACACCGGGGAGCTGTTTTTT. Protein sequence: CATSPGGWDTGELFF.

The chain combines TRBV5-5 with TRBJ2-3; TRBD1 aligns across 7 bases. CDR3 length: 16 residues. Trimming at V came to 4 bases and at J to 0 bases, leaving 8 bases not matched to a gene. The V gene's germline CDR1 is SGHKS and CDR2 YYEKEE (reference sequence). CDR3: CASSITGDPSTDTQYF. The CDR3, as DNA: TGTGCCAGCAGCATAACAGGGGACCCCAGCACAGATACGCAGTATTTT.

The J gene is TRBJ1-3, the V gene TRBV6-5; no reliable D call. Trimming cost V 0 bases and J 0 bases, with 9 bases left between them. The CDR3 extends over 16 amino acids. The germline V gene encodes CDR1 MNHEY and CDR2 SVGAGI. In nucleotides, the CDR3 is TGTGCCAGCAGTTACTCGGGCCTCTACTCTGGAAACACCATATATTTT. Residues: CASSYSGLYSGNTIYF.

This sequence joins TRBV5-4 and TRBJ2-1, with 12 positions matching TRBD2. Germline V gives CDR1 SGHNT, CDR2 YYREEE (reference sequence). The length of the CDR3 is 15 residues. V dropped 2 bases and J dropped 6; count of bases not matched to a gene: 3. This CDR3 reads CASSFRTSGVNEQFF. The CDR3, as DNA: TGTGCCAGCAGCTTCCGGACTAGCGGGGTCAATGAGCAGTTCTTC.

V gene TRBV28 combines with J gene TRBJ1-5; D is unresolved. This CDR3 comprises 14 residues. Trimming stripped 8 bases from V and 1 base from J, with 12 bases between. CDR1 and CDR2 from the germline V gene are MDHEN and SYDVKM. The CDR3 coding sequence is TGTGCCAGCGCCGCGGGTCCAAGCAATCAGCCCCAGCATTTT. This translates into CASAAGPSNQPQHF.

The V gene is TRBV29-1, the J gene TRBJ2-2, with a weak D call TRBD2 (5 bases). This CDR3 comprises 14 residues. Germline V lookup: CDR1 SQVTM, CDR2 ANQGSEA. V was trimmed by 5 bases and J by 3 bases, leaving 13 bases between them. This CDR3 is CSVSRAADTGELFF. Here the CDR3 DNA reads TGCAGCGTTTCGCGGGCGGCGGACACCGGGGAGCTGTTTTTT.

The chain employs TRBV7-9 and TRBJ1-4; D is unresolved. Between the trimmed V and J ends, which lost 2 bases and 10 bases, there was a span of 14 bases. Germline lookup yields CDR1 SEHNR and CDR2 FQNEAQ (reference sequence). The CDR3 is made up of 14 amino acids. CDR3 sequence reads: CASSLPGIFGKLFF. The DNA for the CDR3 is TGTGCCAGCAGCTTACCGGGGATTTTTGGAAAACTGTTTTTT.

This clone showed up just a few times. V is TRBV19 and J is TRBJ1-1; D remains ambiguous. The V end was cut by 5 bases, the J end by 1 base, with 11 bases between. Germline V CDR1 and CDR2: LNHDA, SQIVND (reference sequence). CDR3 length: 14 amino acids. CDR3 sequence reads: CASSFLTGNTEAFF. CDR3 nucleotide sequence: TGTGCCAGTAGTTTTTTGACGGGGAACACTGAAGCTTTCTTT.